This T cell receptor beta chain was sequenced for a study of blood T cell repertoires in COVID-19. Study as a whole: The cDNA or gDNA used as material had been derived from T cells, B-cell-depleted T cells, or PBMCs.

Profiled with immunoSEQ multiplex PCR; TCRdb holds only in-frame clones, not every one. The table lists approximately 300,000 clones, about 89% of them singletons. The V gene's germline CDR1 is MNHNY and CDR2 SVGAGI (reference sequence). Germline trimming cut 6 bases from V and 6 bases from J; bases unmatched to any gene: 13. The CDR3 is 15 residues long. The clonotype comes from a man aged 25 to 45 with acute or convalescent COVID-19. The sequencing sample was made of peripheral blood. This rearrangement joins TRBV6-6 to TRBJ1-1, with 7 bases fitting TRBD1. CDR3 loop: CASSSKDRKGAEAFF. DNA of the CDR3: TGTGCCAGCAGCTCGAAGGACAGGAAGGGCGCTGAAGCTTTCTTT.